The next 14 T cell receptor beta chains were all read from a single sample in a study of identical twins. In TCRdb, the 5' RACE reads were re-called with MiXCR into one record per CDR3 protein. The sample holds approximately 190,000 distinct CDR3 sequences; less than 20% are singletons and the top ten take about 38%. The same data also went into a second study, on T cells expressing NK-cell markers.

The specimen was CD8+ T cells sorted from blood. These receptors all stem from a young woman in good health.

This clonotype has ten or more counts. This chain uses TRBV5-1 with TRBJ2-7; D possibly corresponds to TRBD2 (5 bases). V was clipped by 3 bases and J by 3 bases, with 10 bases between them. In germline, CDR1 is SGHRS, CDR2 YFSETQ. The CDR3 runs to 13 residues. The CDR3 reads CASSSPGSYEQYF. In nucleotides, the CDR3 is TGCGCCAGCAGCTCACCGGGGAGCTACGAGCAGTACTTC.

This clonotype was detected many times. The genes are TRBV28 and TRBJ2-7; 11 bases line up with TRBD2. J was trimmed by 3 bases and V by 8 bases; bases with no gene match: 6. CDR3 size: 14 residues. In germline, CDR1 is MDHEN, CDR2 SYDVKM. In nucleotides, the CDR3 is TGTGCCAGCGCCTCGGGGACTAGCGGCTACGAGCAGTACTTC. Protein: CASASGTSGYEQYF. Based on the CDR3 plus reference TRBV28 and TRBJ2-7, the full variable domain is DVKVTQSSRYLVKRTGEKVFLECVQDMDHENMFWYRQDPGLGLRLIYFSYDVKMKEKGDIPEGYSVSREKKERFSLILESASTNQTSMYLCASASGTSGYEQYFGPGTRLTVT.

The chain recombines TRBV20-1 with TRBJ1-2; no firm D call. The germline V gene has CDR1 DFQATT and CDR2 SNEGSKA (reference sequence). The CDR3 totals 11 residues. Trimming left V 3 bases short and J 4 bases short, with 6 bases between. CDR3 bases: TGCAGTGCTAGCACAGCCTATGGCTACACCTTC. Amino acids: CSASTAYGYTF.

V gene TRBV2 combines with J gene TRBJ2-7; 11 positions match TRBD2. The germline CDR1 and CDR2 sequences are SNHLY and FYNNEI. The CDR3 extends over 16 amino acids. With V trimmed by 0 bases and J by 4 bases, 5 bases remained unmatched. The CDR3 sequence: CASSEATSGTQYEQYF. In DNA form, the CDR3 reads TGTGCCAGCAGTGAAGCGACTAGCGGGACACAGTACGAGCAGTACTTC.

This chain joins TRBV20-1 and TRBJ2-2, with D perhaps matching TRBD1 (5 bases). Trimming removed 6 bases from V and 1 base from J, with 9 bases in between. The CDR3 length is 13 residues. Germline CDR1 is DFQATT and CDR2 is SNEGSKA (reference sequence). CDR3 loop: CSAPDRNTGELFF. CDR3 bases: TGCAGTGCGCCCGACAGGAACACCGGGGAGCTGTTTTTT.

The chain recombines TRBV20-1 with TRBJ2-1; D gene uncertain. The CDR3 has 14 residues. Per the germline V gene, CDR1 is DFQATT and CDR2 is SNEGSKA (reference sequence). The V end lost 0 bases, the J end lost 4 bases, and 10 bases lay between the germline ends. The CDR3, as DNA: TGCAGTGCTAGAGATCCCGGAGAGTACAATGAGCAGTTCTTC. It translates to CSARDPGEYNEQFF.

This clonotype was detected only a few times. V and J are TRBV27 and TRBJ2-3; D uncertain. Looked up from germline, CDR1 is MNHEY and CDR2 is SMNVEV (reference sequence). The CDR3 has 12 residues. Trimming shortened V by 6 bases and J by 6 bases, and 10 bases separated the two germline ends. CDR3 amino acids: CASSRTADTQYF. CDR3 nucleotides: TGTGCCAGCAGCCGTACAGCTGATACGCAGTATTTT.

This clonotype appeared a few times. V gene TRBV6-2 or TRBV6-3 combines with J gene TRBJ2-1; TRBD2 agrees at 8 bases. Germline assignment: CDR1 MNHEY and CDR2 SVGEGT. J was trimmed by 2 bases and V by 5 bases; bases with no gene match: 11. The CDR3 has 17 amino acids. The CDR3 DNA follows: TGTGCCAGCAGTGGACCCAGCGGGAGCGTTCCCTACAATGAGCAGTTCTTC. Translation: CASSGPSGSVPYNEQFF.

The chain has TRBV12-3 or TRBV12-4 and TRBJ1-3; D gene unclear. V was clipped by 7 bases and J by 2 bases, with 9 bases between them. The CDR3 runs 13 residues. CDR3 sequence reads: CASTSSPGNTIYF. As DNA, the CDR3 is TGTGCCAGCACCTCAAGTCCTGGAAACACCATATATTTT.

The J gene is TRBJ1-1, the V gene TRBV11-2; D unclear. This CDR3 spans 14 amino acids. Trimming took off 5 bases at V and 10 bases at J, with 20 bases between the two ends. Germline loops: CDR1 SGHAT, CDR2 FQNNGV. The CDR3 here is CASSHKNQALGAFF. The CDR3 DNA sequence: TGTGCCAGCAGCCACAAAAACCAGGCACTCGGAGCTTTCTTT.

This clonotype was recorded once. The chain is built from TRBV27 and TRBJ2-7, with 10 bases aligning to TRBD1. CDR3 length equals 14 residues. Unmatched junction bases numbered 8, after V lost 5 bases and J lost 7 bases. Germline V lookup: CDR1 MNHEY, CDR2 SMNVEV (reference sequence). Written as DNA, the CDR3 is TGTGCCAGCAGTCCCGGGACAGGGGAGAGGGAGCAGTACTTC. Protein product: CASSPGTGEREQYF.

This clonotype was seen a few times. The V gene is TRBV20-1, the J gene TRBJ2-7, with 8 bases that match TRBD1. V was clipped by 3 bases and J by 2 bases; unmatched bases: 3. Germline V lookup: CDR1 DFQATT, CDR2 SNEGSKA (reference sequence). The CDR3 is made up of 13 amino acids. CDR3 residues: CSASDRGAYEQYF. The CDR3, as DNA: TGCAGTGCTAGCGACAGGGGCGCCTACGAGCAGTACTTC.

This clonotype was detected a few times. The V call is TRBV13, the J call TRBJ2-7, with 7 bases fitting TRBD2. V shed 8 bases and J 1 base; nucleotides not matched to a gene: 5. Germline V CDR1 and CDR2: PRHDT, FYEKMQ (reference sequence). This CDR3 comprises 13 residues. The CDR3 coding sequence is TGTGCCAGCGCTGGGGGGGAATCCTACGAGCAGTACTTC. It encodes CASAGGESYEQYF. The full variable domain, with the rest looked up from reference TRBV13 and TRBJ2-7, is AAGVIQSPRHLIKEKRETATLKCYPIPRHDTVYWYQQGPGQDPQFLISFYEKMQSDKGSIPDRFSAQQFSDYHSELNMSSLELGDSALYFCASAGGESYEQYFGPGTRLTVT.

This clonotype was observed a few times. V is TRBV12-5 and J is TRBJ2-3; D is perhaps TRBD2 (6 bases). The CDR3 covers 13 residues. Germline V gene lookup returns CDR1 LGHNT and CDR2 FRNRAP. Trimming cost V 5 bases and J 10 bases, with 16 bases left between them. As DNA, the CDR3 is TGTGCTAGTGGTGTGGGGAGGAGGGAAGCGCAGTATTTT. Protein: CASGVGRREAQYF.